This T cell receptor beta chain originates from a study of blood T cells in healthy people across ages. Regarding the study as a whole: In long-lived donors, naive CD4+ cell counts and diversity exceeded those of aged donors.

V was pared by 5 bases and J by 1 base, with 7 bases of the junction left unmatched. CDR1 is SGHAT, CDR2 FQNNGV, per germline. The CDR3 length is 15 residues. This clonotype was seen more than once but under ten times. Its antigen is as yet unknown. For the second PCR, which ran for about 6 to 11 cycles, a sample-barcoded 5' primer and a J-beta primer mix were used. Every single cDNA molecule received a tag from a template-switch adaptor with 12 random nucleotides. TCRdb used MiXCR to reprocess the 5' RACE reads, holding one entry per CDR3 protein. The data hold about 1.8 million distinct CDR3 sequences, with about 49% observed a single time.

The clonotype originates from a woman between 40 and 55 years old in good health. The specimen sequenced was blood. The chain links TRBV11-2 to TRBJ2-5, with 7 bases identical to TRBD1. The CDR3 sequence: CASSQGQVTQETQYF. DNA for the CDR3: TGTGCCAGCAGCCAAGGACAGGTTACCCAAGAGACCCAGTACTTC.